This is a list of T cell receptor beta chains from one sample in a study of T cells in Graves' hyperthyroidism and ophthalmopathy. TCRdb analysed the multiplex PCR reads with MiXCR anew, one entry per CDR3 protein. The table lists 350,000 or so distinct CDR3 sequences, roughly 17% of them singletons. Input material: blood. The source is a woman aged 30 to 39 with Graves' hyperthyroidism that later progressed to Graves' ophthalmopathy. The CDR3 runs from the conserved cysteine through the conserved F or W. A D gene is named only where the DNA matches it firmly. Only part of the rows carry a size: once, few, many, or a class if the clone is expanded.

v_call: TRBV20-1; d_call: -; clone_size: few; j_call: TRBJ2-7; cdr3_aa: CSVMTVDSYEQYF; cdr3_nt: TGCAGTGTTATGACCGTAGACTCCTACGAGCAGTACTTC
v_call: TRBV5-8; d_call: TRBD1; clone_size: many; j_call: TRBJ2-5; cdr3_aa: CASSAPWDSQETQYF; cdr3_nt: TGTGCCAGCAGCGCGCCCTGGGACAGTCAAGAGACCCAGTACTTC
v_call: TRBV18; d_call: TRBD1; clone_size: many; j_call: TRBJ2-7; cdr3_aa: CASSLDRDEQYF; cdr3_nt: TGTGCCAGCAGCTTGGACAGGGACGAGCAGTACTTC
v_call: TRBV29-1; d_call: TRBD2; clone_size: many; j_call: TRBJ2-2; cdr3_aa: CSVLAGANTGELFF; cdr3_nt: TGCAGCGTCCTAGCGGGAGCGAACACCGGGGAGCTGTTTTTT
v_call: TRBV2; d_call: -; clone_size: many; j_call: TRBJ1-1; cdr3_aa: CASIISRGLNTEAFF; cdr3_nt: TGTGCCAGCATCATCTCGAGGGGGTTGAACACTGAAGCTTTCTTT
v_call: TRBV19; d_call: -; clone_size: -; j_call: TRBJ1-2; cdr3_aa: CASSPRSGAYRYGYTF; cdr3_nt: TGTGCCAGTAGTCCCCGTTCGGGGGCCTATAGATATGGCTACACCTTC
v_call: TRBV4-1; d_call: -; clone_size: few; j_call: TRBJ2-3; cdr3_aa: CASSQEPGRPDTQYF; cdr3_nt: TGCGCCAGCAGCCAAGAGCCAGGGCGCCCAGATACGCAGTATTTT
v_call: TRBV5-1; d_call: -; clone_size: few; j_call: TRBJ1-5; cdr3_aa: CASSLYGGGQPQHF; cdr3_nt: TGCGCCAGCAGCTTGTACGGGGGCGGCCAGCCCCAGCATTTT
v_call: TRBV12-3/TRBV12-4; d_call: TRBD1; clone_size: many; j_call: TRBJ1-1; cdr3_aa: CASSILGAGGTEAFF; cdr3_nt: TGTGCCAGCAGCATCCTCGGCGCAGGGGGCACTGAAGCTTTCTTT
v_call: TRBV5-1; d_call: TRBD1; clone_size: few; j_call: TRBJ2-2; cdr3_aa: CASSVGTATGELFF; cdr3_nt: TGCGCCAGCAGCGTAGGGACAGCTACCGGGGAGCTGTTTTTT
v_call: TRBV14; d_call: -; clone_size: many; j_call: TRBJ2-3; cdr3_aa: CASSQDQGIPSTDTQYF; cdr3_nt: TGTGCCAGCAGCCAAGACCAGGGGATACCTTCGACAGATACGCAGTATTTT
v_call: TRBV19; d_call: -; clone_size: few; j_call: TRBJ1-6; cdr3_aa: CASSTRDRNSPLHF; cdr3_nt: TGTGCCAGTAGTACCCGGGACCGGAATTCACCCCTCCACTTT
v_call: TRBV15; d_call: -; clone_size: many; j_call: TRBJ1-2; cdr3_aa: CATSRDLSRQGINHGYTF; cdr3_nt: TGTGCCACCAGCAGAGATCTAAGTAGGCAGGGGATAAATCACGGCTACACCTTC
v_call: TRBV2; d_call: -; clone_size: many; j_call: TRBJ2-5; cdr3_aa: CASSVSGQETQYF; cdr3_nt: TGTGCCAGCAGTGTTTCAGGGCAAGAGACCCAGTACTTC
v_call: TRBV28; d_call: -; clone_size: -; j_call: TRBJ2-5; cdr3_aa: CASRNWRIQETQYF; cdr3_nt: TGTGCCAGCAGAAACTGGAGAATCCAAGAGACCCAGTACTTC
v_call: TRBV9; d_call: -; clone_size: few; j_call: TRBJ1-2; cdr3_aa: CASSSTDVSSYGYTF; cdr3_nt: TGTGCCAGCAGCTCGACTGATGTCTCCTCCTATGGCTACACCTTC
v_call: TRBV7-2; d_call: TRBD2; clone_size: many; j_call: TRBJ2-5; cdr3_aa: CASSLLSAGGWEETQYF; cdr3_nt: TGTGCCAGCAGCTTACTTTCGGCGGGAGGATGGGAGGAGACCCAGTACTTC
v_call: TRBV6-1; d_call: TRBD2; clone_size: many; j_call: TRBJ2-3; cdr3_aa: CASSPTSGGSTDTQYF; cdr3_nt: TGTGCCAGCAGTCCGACTAGCGGGGGGTCTACAGATACGCAGTATTTT
v_call: TRBV3-1; d_call: TRBD2; clone_size: many; j_call: TRBJ2-3; cdr3_aa: CASSQDLGLAGGTDTQYF; cdr3_nt: TGTGCCAGCAGCCAAGATCTAGGACTAGCGGGAGGTACAGATACGCAGTATTTT
v_call: TRBV7-9; d_call: -; clone_size: -; j_call: TRBJ1-2; cdr3_aa: CASSLVLQVEGNYGYTF; cdr3_nt: TGTGCCAGCAGCTTAGTACTGCAGGTGGAGGGGAACTATGGCTACACCTTC
v_call: TRBV6-1; d_call: -; clone_size: -; j_call: TRBJ1-3; cdr3_aa: CASTPGRGYGNTIYF; cdr3_nt: TGTGCCAGCACACCAGGGAGGGGGTACGGAAACACCATATATTTT
v_call: TRBV3-1; d_call: -; clone_size: -; j_call: TRBJ1-2; cdr3_aa: CASSQDWVRHPPDRSDYGYTF; cdr3_nt: TGTGCCAGCAGCCAAGATTGGGTGAGACATCCCCCTGACAGGAGCGACTATGGCTACACCTTC
v_call: TRBV27; d_call: TRBD2; clone_size: many; j_call: TRBJ2-3; cdr3_aa: CASSFGLAGERTDTQYF; cdr3_nt: TGTGCCAGCAGTTTTGGGCTAGCGGGGGAACGCACAGATACGCAGTATTTT